This T cell receptor (beta chain) was documented in a study of post-analysis software for immune sequencing data. Overall study: Clinical courses comprised relapsing-remitting, secondary progressive and progressive-relapsing multiple sclerosis. Study-wide findings and caveats: Roughly 5 TRBV segments, including TRBV5-6, TRBV5-1 and TRBV20-1, were more frequent in patients than controls. Those with multiple sclerosis, the patient group, showed significantly lower normalized Chao1 diversity than controls. Under the F measure, samples that were prepared in one batch clustered strongly together.

Unique molecular identifiers were present in the TCR beta cDNA libraries. Between about 1 and 11 million T cells gave rise to hundreds of thousands of cDNA molecules. TCRdb re-derived calls from the PCR reads in MiXCR, one entry per CDR3 protein. The repertoire holds about 540,000 distinct CDR3 sequences, about a third seen once, with about 6% in the top ten. The junction had 5 bases not matched to a gene; V was cut back by 3 bases and J by 3 bases. The CDR3 consists of 15 residues. A note on this clonotype: Antigen unknown.

Sequenced: blood. The chain uses TRBV12-3 or TRBV12-4 and TRBJ2-7, with TRBD1 matching over 10 bases. The sequence was collected from a girl aged 2 to 17 with multiple sclerosis. In DNA form, the CDR3 reads TGTGCCAGCAGTTTTCCGGGACAGGGGTACTACGAGCAGTACTTC. This translates into CASSFPGQGYYEQYF.